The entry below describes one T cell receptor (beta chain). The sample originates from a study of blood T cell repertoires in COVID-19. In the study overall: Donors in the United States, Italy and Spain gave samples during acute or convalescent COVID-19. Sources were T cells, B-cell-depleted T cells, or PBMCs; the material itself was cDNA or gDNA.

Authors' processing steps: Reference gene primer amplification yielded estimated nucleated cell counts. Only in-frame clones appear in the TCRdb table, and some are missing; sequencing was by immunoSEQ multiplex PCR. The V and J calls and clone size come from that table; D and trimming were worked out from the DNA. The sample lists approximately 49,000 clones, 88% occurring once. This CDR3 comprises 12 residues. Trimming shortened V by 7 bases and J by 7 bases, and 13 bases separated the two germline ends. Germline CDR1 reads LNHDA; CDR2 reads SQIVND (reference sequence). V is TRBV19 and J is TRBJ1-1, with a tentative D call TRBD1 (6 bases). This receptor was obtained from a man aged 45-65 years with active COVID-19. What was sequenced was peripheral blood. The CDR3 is CASNLQGFEAFF. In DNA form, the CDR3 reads TGTGCCAGTAATCTACAGGGCTTTGAAGCTTTCTTT.